This T cell receptor (beta chain) was sequenced in a study of metastatic and nonmetastatic thyroid tumors. Study-wide background: Malignant and benign thyroid patients had repertoires compared in peripheral blood and tumor or nodule tissue.

The germline gives CDR1 DFQATT, CDR2 SNEGSKA (reference sequence). The CDR3 length is 13 residues. Unmatched junction bases numbered 5, after V lost 1 base and J lost 6 bases. There are many counts of this clone. The antigen remains unidentified. The same CDR3 arises from other DNA sequences in this sample as well. Study conclusions and caveats: Significantly higher TCR beta diversity was reportedly seen in malignant thyroid tumors than benign nodules, in blood and tumor.

Authors' analysis steps: Variation in CDR3 across clinicopathological groups served as the basis for constructing a distant-metastasis classifier in papillary thyroid cancer. TCRdb re-called the PCR reads through MiXCR. TCRdb's processing, not the authors' own work, is the source of the V and J calls. The sample has about 93,000 clones, approximately 9% seen once. No patient received treatment before thyroid surgery. The V call is TRBV20-1, the J call TRBJ1-2, with 7 nucleotides matching TRBD1. This receptor was identified in a female donor with papillary thyroid cancer or a benign thyroid nodule (not recorded which). Some clones in this sample may be carry-over from other donors' samples. Source material: blood. Here the CDR3 DNA reads TGCAGTGCTAGAGGGACGCAGGGGGATGGCTACACCTTC. It codes for CSARGTQGDGYTF.